The rows below give T cell receptor beta chains drawn from one sample of a study of cytotoxic CD8 clonotypes in ibrutinib-treated CLL. TCRdb's copy holds only in-frame clones and misses some; the assay was immunoSEQ multiplex PCR. The table has 200,000 to 250,000 clones, approximately 79% seen once. The sequences come from PBMCs, collected after 12 months of ibrutinib treatment. These receptors were collected from a human donor with chronic lymphocytic leukemia. CDR3s include the opening cysteine and the closing phenylalanine or tryptophan. The order of the fields is J gene, D gene, V gene, clone size, CDR3 DNA, CDR3 protein. The D gene is left open where the match is weak. Rows may omit the clone size; those that give it use once, few, many or a size class.

TRBJ1-5	NA	TRBV19	NA	TGTGCCAGTAGTACACAGGGTTGGGCTAGCAATCAGCCCCAGCATTTT	CASSTQGWASNQPQHF
TRBJ1-2	NA	TRBV28	NA	TGTGCCAGCAGTTTAGGGACCAACTATGGCTACACCTTC	CASSLGTNYGYTF
TRBJ2-3	NA	TRBV23-1	NA	TGCGCCAGCAGTCAGTTCCCCGAACAGCTGGGGACAGATACGCAGTATTTT	CASSQFPEQLGTDTQYF
TRBJ2-7	NA	TRBV6-5	NA	TGTGCCAGCAGTTATGGTACGGCGGAATCCTACGAGCAGTACTTC	CASSYGTAESYEQYF
TRBJ2-7	NA	TRBV18	NA	TGTGCCAGCTCACCCGGGCTAAACGAGCAGTACTTC	CASSPGLNEQYF
TRBJ1-2	NA	TRBV28	NA	TGTGCCAGCACCTCGGGAGGAGTTAACTATGGCTACACCTTC	CASTSGGVNYGYTF
TRBJ2-5	TRBD2	TRBV4-1	once	TGCGCCAGCAGCCAAGAATCGAAGCCTAGCGGGTCAGTCCGGGAGACCCAGTACTTC	CASSQESKPSGSVRETQYF
TRBJ2-3	NA	TRBV5-4	NA	TGTGCCAGCAGCTTGGGGCTGGACCCTGATACGCAGTATTTT	CASSLGLDPDTQYF
TRBJ2-3	TRBD2	TRBV7-3	NA	TGTGCCAGCAGCAAGCGGGGGGGCCGTGGAGATACGCAGTATTTT	CASSKRGGRGDTQYF
TRBJ2-7	TRBD2	TRBV5-1	NA	TGCGCCAGCAGCGGCCTGGGACTAGCGGGACGGATCGAGCAGTACTTC	CASSGLGLAGRIEQYF
TRBJ2-7	NA	TRBV4-1	NA	TGCGCCAGCAGCTCTTTCCCGGGTCGCGAGCAGTACTTC	CASSSFPGREQYF
TRBJ1-2	NA	TRBV9	NA	TGTGCCAGCAGCGTAGGGATTACACTTATTAACTATGGCTACACCTTC	CASSVGITLINYGYTF
TRBJ1-1	NA	TRBV29-1	NA	TGCAGCGTGATGGTCGGCAGCATGAACACTGAAGCTTTCTTT	CSVMVGSMNTEAFF
TRBJ1-5	TRBD1	TRBV19	NA	TGTGCCAGTATTCCTTCGGACAGGGCTCAGCCCCAGCATTTT	CASIPSDRAQPQHF
TRBJ2-6	TRBD1	TRBV4-2	NA	TGTGCCAGCAGAGGACAGGGGGATGGCTCTGGGGCCAACGTCCTGACTTTC	CASRGQGDGSGANVLTF
TRBJ2-2	TRBD2	TRBV10-3	NA	TGTGCCATCCTGCGGCGGCGGGGGGGAGCCACCGGGGAGCTGTTTTTT	CAILRRRGGATGELFF
TRBJ2-3	NA	TRBV5-5	NA	TGTGCCAGCAGCTTGTTCGACAGCTACACAGATACGCAGTATTTT	CASSLFDSYTDTQYF
TRBJ1-5	TRBD1	TRBV28	NA	TGTGCCAGCTCCTGGGCGACAGGGGTTCGCAATCAGCCCCAGCATTTT	CASSWATGVRNQPQHF
TRBJ2-1	NA	TRBV9	NA	TGTGCCAGCAGCGTAAGCGGTTCTGACAATGAGCAGTTCTTC	CASSVSGSDNEQFF
TRBJ2-7	NA	TRBV11-2	once	TGTGCCAGCAGCCGCGTTTACGAGCAGTACTTC	CASSRVYEQYF
TRBJ2-3	NA	TRBV5-1	NA	TGCGCCAGCAGCCCCCTGGCGGAACAGCAGTATTTT	CASSPLAEQQYF
TRBJ1-1	TRBD1	TRBV5-1	NA	TGCGCCAGCAGCTTTACAGGGGGACCGAACACTGAAGCTTTCTTT	CASSFTGGPNTEAFF
TRBJ2-1	TRBD1	TRBV7-8	NA	TGTGCCAGCAGCTTTGGGGACAGGGCCTACAATGAGCAGTTCTTC	CASSFGDRAYNEQFF
TRBJ1-5	NA	TRBV5-8	few	TGTGCCAGCAGCCTTGGGGGTAAGGGGTACGGCAATCAGCCCCAGCATTTT	CASSLGGKGYGNQPQHF
TRBJ2-5	NA	TRBV5-4	NA	TGTGCCAGCAGCTTGGAGATGGTGCAGGGCCAAGAGACCCAGTACTTC	CASSLEMVQGQETQYF
TRBJ2-5	TRBD2	TRBV18	few	TGTGCCAGCTCACCACCTAGCGGGAGATCTGGGGAGACCCAGTACTTC	CASSPPSGRSGETQYF
TRBJ1-2	TRBD1	TRBV28	NA	TGTGCCAGCACCCCCCCGGGACAGGTTTATGGCTACACCTTC	CASTPPGQVYGYTF
TRBJ2-5	NA	TRBV27	once	TGTGCCAGCAGTTTGGGGGGGCGGGGTAAAGAGACCCAGTACTTC	CASSLGGRGKETQYF
TRBJ2-4	TRBD2	TRBV6-1	NA	TGTGCCAGCAGTGAAGGAGCTAGCGGGGACATTCAGTACTTC	CASSEGASGDIQYF
TRBJ1-1	NA	TRBV6-5	NA	TGTGCCACCATGAGTCGGGCCGAGGACACTGAAGCTTTCTTT	CATMSRAEDTEAFF
TRBJ2-3	NA	TRBV28	few	TGTGCCTCCCAACTAGTAGTTTACGACACGCAGTATTTT	CASQLVVYDTQYF
TRBJ1-2	NA	TRBV7-2	NA	TGTGCCAGCAGCTTAGGGGGCAGCTATGGCTACACCTTC	CASSLGGSYGYTF
TRBJ2-5	NA	TRBV5-1	NA	TGCGCCAGCAGCCAGGACAGATCCCAAGAGACCCAGTACTTC	CASSQDRSQETQYF
TRBJ1-6	NA	TRBV10-3	NA	TGTGCCATCAGCGGTGGTAGGGACGAAAATTCACCCCTCCACTTT	CAISGGRDENSPLHF
TRBJ1-4	TRBD1	TRBV4-1	NA	TGCGCCAGCAGCCTGGACAGGGGTAATGAAAAACTGTTTTTT	CASSLDRGNEKLFF
TRBJ1-2	NA	TRBV5-5	NA	TGTGCCAGCAGCCTGGAGGGCAGCCCGGGTCGGTATGGCTACACCTTC	CASSLEGSPGRYGYTF
TRBJ1-2	NA	TRBV10-2	NA	TGCGCCAGCATCAGGGGATCGGGCTATGGCTACACCTTC	CASIRGSGYGYTF
TRBJ2-7	NA	TRBV6-1	NA	TGTGCCAGCAGTGAAGCGGCAGGGACCTCCCACGAGCAGTACTTC	CASSEAAGTSHEQYF
TRBJ2-5	NA	TRBV9	NA	TGTGCCAGCAGCGTAGACGGGAGGACAGGGAGGTCGGGAGAGACCCAGTACTTC	CASSVDGRTGRSGETQYF
TRBJ2-5	TRBD2	TRBV7-7	NA	TGTGCTAGCAGCCCTGGGGGCGGGAGGGCATCCGAAGAGACCCAGTACTTC	CASSPGGGRASEETQYF
TRBJ2-3	NA	TRBV7-2	NA	TGTGCCAGCAGTCCAAGGGTAGATACGCAGTATTTT	CASSPRVDTQYF
TRBJ2-3	TRBD1	TRBV7-7	many	TGTGCTAGCAGCCTCCAGGGGGCTAGCACAGATACGCAGTATTTT	CASSLQGASTDTQYF
TRBJ2-1	TRBD1	TRBV5-1	NA	TGCGCCAGCAGCTTGGGGACAGGGGGTAATGAGCAGTTCTTC	CASSLGTGGNEQFF
TRBJ2-7	TRBD2	TRBV6-5	once	TGTGCCAGCAAAAGACTAGCGGGAGTCGACGAGCAGTACTTC	CASKRLAGVDEQYF
TRBJ2-1	NA	TRBV9	NA	TGTGCCAGCAGCGCCCCTAGCAGCTACGGCAATGAGCAGTTCTTC	CASSAPSSYGNEQFF